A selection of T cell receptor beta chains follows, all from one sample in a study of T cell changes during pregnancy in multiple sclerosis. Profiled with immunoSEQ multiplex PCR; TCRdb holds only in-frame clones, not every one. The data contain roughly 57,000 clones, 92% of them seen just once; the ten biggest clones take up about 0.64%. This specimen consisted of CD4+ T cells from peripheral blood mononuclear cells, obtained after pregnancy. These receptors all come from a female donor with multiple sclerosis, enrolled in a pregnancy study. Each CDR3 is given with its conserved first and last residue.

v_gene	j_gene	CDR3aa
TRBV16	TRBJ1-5	CASSHGNSNQPQHF
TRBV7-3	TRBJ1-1	CASSPYPGGNTEAFF
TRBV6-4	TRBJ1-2	CASSADRDYGYTF
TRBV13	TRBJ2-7	CASSLGAASYEQYF
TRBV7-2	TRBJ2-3	CASSASSGGWDTQYF
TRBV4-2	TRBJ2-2	CASSFSGANTGELFF
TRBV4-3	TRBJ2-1	CASSQEQGDNEQFF
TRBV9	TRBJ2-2	CASSVFSNTGELFF
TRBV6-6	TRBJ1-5	CASSPTGDIPGPQHF
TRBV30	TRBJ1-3	CAWTGSGNTIYF
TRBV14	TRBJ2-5	CASSYTAGGQTQYF
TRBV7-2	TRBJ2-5	CASSFYAYQETQYF
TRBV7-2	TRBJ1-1	CASSTGHRGNTEAFF
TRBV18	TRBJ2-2	CASSPRTGGLDGELFF
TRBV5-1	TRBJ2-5	CASSLVAGGPQETQYF
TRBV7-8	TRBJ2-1	CASSLGGGLNEQFF